This T cell receptor (beta chain) was captured by sequencing in a study of blood T cell repertoires in COVID-19. Study summary: Spain, Italy and the United States supplied samples that represented acute and convalescent COVID-19. T cells, B-cell-depleted T cells, or PBMCs provided the cDNA or gDNA that served as material.

The CDR3 totals 11 residues. Germline CDR1 SQVTM, CDR2 ANQGSEA. Germline trimming cut 7 bases from V and 6 bases from J; bases unmatched to any gene: 5. The authors' processing: By means of reference gene primer amplification, nucleated cell counts were estimated. Sequencing was performed with immunoSEQ multiplex PCR; in TCRdb, only in-frame clones are kept and a portion is missing. The V and J calls and clone size come from that table; D and trimming were worked out from the DNA. The sample consists of 370,000 or so clones, around 84% of them appearing once. This clone was observed a single time. This sequence was found in a human donor with acute or convalescent COVID-19. The donor label of this sample is uncertain. Input material: peripheral blood. The chain combines TRBV29-1 with TRBJ2-7; 8 nucleotides align to TRBD1. As DNA, the CDR3 is TGCAGCGGACGAACAGGGGGCGAGCAGTACTTC. This codes for CSGRTGGEQYF.